This is a list of T cell receptor beta chains from one sample in a study of blood T cell repertoires in COVID-19. The method was immunoSEQ multiplex PCR; TCRdb's version includes in-frame clones alone and lacks a portion of them. This sample has approximately 42,000 clones, with 65% to 80% found just once. Sequenced input: peripheral blood. These receptors originate from a man of 80 years or more with acute or convalescent COVID-19. Both conserved end residues are part of each CDR3. The order of the fields is J gene, V gene, CDR3 protein.

>TRBJ2-7|TRBV10-2
CASSPGRIDEQYF
>TRBJ2-1|TRBV9
CASSDSGSGTYNEQFF
>TRBJ2-1|TRBV19
CASSINVGRRLAGYNEQFF
>TRBJ2-2|TRBV2
CASSGDNTGELFF
>TRBJ1-6|TRBV2
CASSSTASSYNSPLHF
>TRBJ2-6|TRBV6-1
CASSLQGSGANVLTF
>TRBJ2-3|TRBV5-1
CASSFGSGALTDTQYF
>TRBJ2-1|TRBV11-3
CASSSGTINEQFF
>TRBJ2-2|TRBV9
CASSARGGGNTGELFF
>TRBJ2-7|TRBV5-1
CASSPGGAYEQYF
>TRBJ2-5|TRBV7-6
CASSFAGRETQYF
>TRBJ2-3|TRBV29-1
CSVDRTGTDTQYF
>TRBJ2-7|TRBV3-1/TRBV3-2
CASSPGSGEIEQYF
>TRBJ2-6|TRBV9
CASSVGAGGLSGANVLTF
>TRBJ2-1|TRBV2
CATLFTREDPRQFF
>TRBJ1-1|TRBV11-2
CASSTDRGTEAFF
>TRBJ2-7|TRBV5-1
CASSLGTGGDEQYF
>TRBJ1-1|TRBV6-1
CASSEGGAEAFF
>TRBJ1-3|TRBV18
CASSPRSGSSGNTIYF
>TRBJ2-3|TRBV7-3
CANPWLAGGVRELTDTQYF
>TRBJ2-2|TRBV6-5
CASSYKTSFIGELFF
>TRBJ2-3|TRBV11-3
CASSPAGVGTDTQYF
>TRBJ1-1|TRBV5-6
CASSPAGGMNTEAFF
>TRBJ1-1|TRBV29-1
CSDNRGSEAFF
>TRBJ1-4|TRBV10-1
CASSGGQLNEKLFF
>TRBJ2-7|TRBV19
CASSIGTSGLEQYF
>TRBJ1-2|TRBV13
CASSVTGGNGYTF
>TRBJ1-3|TRBV9
CASSVDSRQGLVSPGNTIYF
>TRBJ1-1|TRBV18
CASSPGEGNTEAFF
>TRBJ2-2|TRBV13
CASSPLAGGTGELFF
>TRBJ2-7|TRBV6-2/TRBV6-3
CASSYPPNLAYEQYF
>TRBJ1-2|TRBV19
CASATIRGGNYGYTF
>TRBJ2-1|TRBV4-1
CASSQVPTSGNNEQFF
>TRBJ1-1|TRBV3-1/TRBV3-2
CASSQDGGAFF
>TRBJ1-1|TRBV5-1
CASRAQGGVNTEAFF
>TRBJ1-3|TRBV18
CASSLQQGPHSGNTIYF
>TRBJ2-3|TRBV6-1
CASSENWGEGSSTDTQYF
>TRBJ2-7|TRBV5-1
CASSLEVAGGDEQYF
>TRBJ2-3|TRBV11-1
CASSLSGLVSTDTQYF
>TRBJ1-6|TRBV24-1
CATSQGGPNDSPLYF
>TRBJ2-7|TRBV6-5
CASRSTGEQYF
>TRBJ1-2|TRBV19
CASEPRDSYGYTF
>TRBJ2-1|TRBV6-5
CASSTGTVVNEQFF
>TRBJ2-3|TRBV5-5
CASSFRTGDGDTQYF
>TRBJ2-5|TRBV2
CASRGQGAAKTQYF
>TRBJ1-4|TRBV6-5
CASSYSRTGGVEKLFF
>TRBJ1-2|TRBV6-5
CASRDGTGLYGYTF
>TRBJ2-5|TRBV11-2
CASSLVPGTFQETQYF
>TRBJ2-2|TRBV29-1
CSAQGSGNTGELFF
>TRBJ2-5|TRBV4-2
CASSHGEAGEGRETQYF
>TRBJ1-1|TRBV6-5
CASRTKNDRDTEAFF
>TRBJ1-6|TRBV19
CASSMRDIGSSPLHF
>TRBJ1-2|TRBV5-5
CASSDHLTGDYGYTF
>TRBJ2-3|TRBV9
CASSVGGAQYF
>TRBJ2-1|TRBV7-3
CASSSWTRIGDEQFF
>TRBJ2-5|TRBV24-1
CATSDRGAGETQYF
>TRBJ2-1|TRBV7-8
CASSLKREQNEQFF
>TRBJ1-2|TRBV5-6
CASSLESGDYGYTF
>TRBJ2-5|TRBV4-2
CASSQDGGSGSFRGETQYF
>TRBJ1-6|TRBV19
CASSPSGGTNNSPLHF